This TCR beta chain stems from a study of T cells in Graves' hyperthyroidism and ophthalmopathy. Study-wide background: Peripheral blood samples were taken at initial diagnosis, prior to any treatment.

Template material for amplifying TCR beta CDR3 regions consisted of RNA transcripts. The study used the HTBI primer set for a first-round RT-PCR of the TCR CDR3. One entry per CDR3 protein results from TCRdb running MiXCR on the multiplex PCR reads. Among around 720,000 distinct CDR3 sequences listed, approximately 40% were seen once. Study-wide points: Peripheral blood also featured most of the thyroid clonotypes expanded above 0.001. Ophthalmopathy and stable hyperthyroidism were separated by a 13 V-J model.

Hyperthyroidism was newly diagnosed in patients aged 18 to 65 (duration under 2 months). Comments on this clonotype: Antigen specificity is unknown.

Germline V gives CDR1 LGHNA, CDR2 YSLEER. The CDR3 spans 17 residues. Deletions cut 0 bases from V and 1 base from J, with 13 bases between. The chain is built from TRBV4-3 and TRBJ1-5; perhaps TRBD1 as D (6 bases). Sequences were obtained from blood. The sequence was obtained from a woman between 40 and 50 years old with Graves' hyperthyroidism. The CDR3 reads CASSQEMTGLSNQPQHF. The CDR3 DNA follows: TGCGCCAGCAGCCAAGAGATGACAGGCTTAAGCAATCAGCCCCAGCATTTT.